This TCR beta chain was captured by sequencing in a study of cytomegalovirus exposure and HLA in healthy donors. The CDR3 spans 12 residues. Trimming took 4 bases from V and 7 from J, leaving 10 bases between them. Germline V gene sequence: CDR1 MDHEN, CDR2 SYDVKM. Assay: immunoSEQ multiplex PCR; the TCRdb copy retains only in-frame clones and omits some. The table records about 330,000 clones, about 90% of them present only once. With respect to this clone: The antigen remains unidentified.

Findings and caveats of the study: Reports indicated that the classifier achieved high specificity and sensitivity in diagnosing cytomegalovirus status.

The V and J genes are TRBV28 and TRBJ1-2; D ambiguous. The clonotype was recovered from a young woman in good health and CMV-seropositive. The sequenced material came from PBMCs. The CDR3 nucleotides read TGTGCCAGCAGTTCGGGGAGATCTGGCTACACCTTC. The encoded protein is CASSSGRSGYTF.